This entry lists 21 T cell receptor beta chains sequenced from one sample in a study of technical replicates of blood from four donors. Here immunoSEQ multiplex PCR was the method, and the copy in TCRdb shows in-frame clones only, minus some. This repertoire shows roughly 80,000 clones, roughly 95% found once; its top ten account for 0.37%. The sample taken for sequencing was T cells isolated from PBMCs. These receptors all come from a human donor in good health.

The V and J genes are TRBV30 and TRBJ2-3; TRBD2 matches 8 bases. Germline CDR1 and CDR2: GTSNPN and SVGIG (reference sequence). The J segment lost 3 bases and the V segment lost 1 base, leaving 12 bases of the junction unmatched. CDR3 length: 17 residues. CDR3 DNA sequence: TGTGCCTGGAGTGGGCTAGCGGGTTACGTCAGTACAGATACGCAGTATTTT. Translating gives CAWSGLAGYVSTDTQYF.

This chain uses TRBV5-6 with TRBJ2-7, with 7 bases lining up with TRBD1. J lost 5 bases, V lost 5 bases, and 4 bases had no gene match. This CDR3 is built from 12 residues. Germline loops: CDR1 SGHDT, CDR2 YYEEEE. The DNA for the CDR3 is TGTGCCAGCAGTCTAGACAGGGACGAGCAGTACTTC. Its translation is CASSLDRDEQYF.

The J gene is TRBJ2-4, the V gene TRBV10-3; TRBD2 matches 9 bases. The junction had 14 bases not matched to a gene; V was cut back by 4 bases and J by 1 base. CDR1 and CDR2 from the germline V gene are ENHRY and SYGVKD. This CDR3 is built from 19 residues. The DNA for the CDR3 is TGTGCCATCAGTGCTCTGGATCTAGCGGGACTGCTGGCCAAAAACATTCAGTACTTC. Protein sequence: CAISALDLAGLLAKNIQYF.

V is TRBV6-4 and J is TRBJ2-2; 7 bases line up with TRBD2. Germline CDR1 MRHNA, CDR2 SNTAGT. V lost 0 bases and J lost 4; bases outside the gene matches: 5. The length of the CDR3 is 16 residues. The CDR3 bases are TGTGCCAGCAGTGACTCTGGCGGGAGAGGCACCGGGGAGCTGTTTTTT. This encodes CASSDSGGRGTGELFF.

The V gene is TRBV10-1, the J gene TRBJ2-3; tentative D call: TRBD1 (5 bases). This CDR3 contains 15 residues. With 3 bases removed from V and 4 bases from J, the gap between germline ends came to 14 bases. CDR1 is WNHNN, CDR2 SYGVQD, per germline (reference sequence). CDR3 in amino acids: CASSDKGRGADTQYF. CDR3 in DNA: TGCGCCAGCAGTGATAAGGGGCGTGGGGCAGATACGCAGTATTTT.

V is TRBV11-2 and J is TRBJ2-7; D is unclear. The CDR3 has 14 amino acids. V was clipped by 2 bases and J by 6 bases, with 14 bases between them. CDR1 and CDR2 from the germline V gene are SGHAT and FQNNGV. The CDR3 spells CASSLPPYFGEQYF. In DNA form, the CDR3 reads TGTGCCAGCAGCTTACCCCCGTACTTCGGCGAGCAGTACTTC.

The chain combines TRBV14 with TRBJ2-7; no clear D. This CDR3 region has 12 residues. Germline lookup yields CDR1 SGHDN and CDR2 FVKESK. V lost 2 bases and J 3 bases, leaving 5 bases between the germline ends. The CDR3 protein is CASSQHFYEQYF. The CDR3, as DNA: TGTGCCAGCAGCCAACATTTCTACGAGCAGTACTTC.

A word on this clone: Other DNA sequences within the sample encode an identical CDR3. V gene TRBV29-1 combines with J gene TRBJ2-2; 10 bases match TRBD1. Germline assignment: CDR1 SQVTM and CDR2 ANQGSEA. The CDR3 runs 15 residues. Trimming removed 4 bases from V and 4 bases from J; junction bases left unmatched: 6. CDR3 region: CSVGTGTGATGELFF. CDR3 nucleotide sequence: TGCAGCGTTGGAACCGGGACAGGGGCCACCGGGGAGCTGTTTTTT.

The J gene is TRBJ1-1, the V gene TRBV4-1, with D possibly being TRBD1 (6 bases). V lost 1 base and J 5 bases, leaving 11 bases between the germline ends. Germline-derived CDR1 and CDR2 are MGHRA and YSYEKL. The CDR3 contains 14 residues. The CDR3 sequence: CASSQVRGLTEAFF. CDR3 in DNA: TGCGCCAGCAGCCAAGTGAGGGGGTTGACTGAAGCTTTCTTT.

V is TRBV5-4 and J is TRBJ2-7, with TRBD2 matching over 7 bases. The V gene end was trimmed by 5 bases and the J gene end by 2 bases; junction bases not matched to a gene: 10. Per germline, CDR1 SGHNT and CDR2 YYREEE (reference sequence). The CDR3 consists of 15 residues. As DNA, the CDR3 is TGTGCCAGCAGTTTAGTTCTAGCGGATACCTACGAGCAGTACTTC. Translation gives CASSLVLADTYEQYF.

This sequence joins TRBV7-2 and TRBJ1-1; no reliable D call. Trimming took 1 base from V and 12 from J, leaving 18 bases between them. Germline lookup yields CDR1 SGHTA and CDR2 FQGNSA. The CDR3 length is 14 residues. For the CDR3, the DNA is TGTGCCAGCAGCTTAGATTTCACAGCCGTGAACCCTTTCTTT. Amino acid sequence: CASSLDFTAVNPFF.

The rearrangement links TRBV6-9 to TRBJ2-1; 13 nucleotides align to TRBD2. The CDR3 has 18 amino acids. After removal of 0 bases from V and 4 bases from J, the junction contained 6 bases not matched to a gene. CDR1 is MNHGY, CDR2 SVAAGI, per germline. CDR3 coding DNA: TGTGCCAGCAGTTATTCGACCTGGACTAGCGGGAGTTACAATGAGCAGTTCTTC. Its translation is CASSYSTWTSGSYNEQFF.

CDR3 sequence: CASSSLVGLNTGELFF. For the CDR3, the DNA is TGTGCCAGCAGCTCCCTAGTGGGACTGAACACCGGGGAGCTGTTTTTT. The chain employs TRBV7-9 and TRBJ2-2, with a possible D match to TRBD2 (6 bases). Germline values: CDR1 SEHNR, CDR2 FQNEAQ (reference sequence). V was cut by 4 bases and J by 1 base, with 13 bases left in between. The CDR3 is 16 residues long.

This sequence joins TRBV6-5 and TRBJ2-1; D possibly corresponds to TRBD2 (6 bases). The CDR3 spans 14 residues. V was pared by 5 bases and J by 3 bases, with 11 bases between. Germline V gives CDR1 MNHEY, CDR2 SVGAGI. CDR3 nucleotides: TGTGCCAGCAGTCCGCCGGGACTCTACAATGAGCAGTTCTTC. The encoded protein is CASSPPGLYNEQFF.

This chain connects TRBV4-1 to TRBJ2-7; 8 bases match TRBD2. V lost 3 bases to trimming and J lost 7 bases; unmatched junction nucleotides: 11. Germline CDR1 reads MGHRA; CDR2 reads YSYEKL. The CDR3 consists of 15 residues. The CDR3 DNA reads TGCGCCAGCAGCCACCTTACTAGCGGCAGATCTGAGCAGTACTTC. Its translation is CASSHLTSGRSEQYF.

The CDR3 nucleotides are TGTGCCAGTAGTATTTTAAGGGCGGGGGGACTTAATGAAAAACTGTTTTTT. This translates into CASSILRAGGLNEKLFF. The V call is TRBV19, the J call TRBJ1-4; perhaps TRBD1 as D (5 bases). V shed 3 bases and J shed 4 bases, with 18 bases lying between them. Germline V gene sequence: CDR1 LNHDA, CDR2 SQIVND (reference sequence). This CDR3 region has 17 residues.

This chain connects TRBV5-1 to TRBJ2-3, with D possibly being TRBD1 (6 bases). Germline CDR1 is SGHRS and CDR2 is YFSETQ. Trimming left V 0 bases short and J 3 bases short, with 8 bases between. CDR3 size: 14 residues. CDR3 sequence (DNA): TGCGCCAGCAGCTTGGAAGGGGGAACAGATACGCAGTATTTT. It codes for CASSLEGGTDTQYF.

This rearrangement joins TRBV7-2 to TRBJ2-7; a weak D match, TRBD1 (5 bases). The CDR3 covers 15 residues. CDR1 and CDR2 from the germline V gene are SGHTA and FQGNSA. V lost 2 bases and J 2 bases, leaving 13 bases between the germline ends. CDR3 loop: CASSLQGRFAYEQYF. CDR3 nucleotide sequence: TGTGCCAGCAGCTTACAGGGAAGATTTGCCTACGAGCAGTACTTC.

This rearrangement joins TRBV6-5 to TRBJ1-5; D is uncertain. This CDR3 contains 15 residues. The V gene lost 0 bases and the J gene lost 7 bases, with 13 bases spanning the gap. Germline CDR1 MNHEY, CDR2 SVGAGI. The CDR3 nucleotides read TGTGCCAGCAGTTACTCGATGTGGGGAGGGCAGCCCCAGCATTTT. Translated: CASSYSMWGGQPQHF.

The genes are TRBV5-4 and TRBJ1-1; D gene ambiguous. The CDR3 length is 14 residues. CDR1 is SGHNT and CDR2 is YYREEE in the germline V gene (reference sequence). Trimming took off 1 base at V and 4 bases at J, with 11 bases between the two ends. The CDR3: CASSLIGFGTEAFF. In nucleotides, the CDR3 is TGTGCCAGCAGCTTGATCGGGTTTGGCACTGAAGCTTTCTTT.

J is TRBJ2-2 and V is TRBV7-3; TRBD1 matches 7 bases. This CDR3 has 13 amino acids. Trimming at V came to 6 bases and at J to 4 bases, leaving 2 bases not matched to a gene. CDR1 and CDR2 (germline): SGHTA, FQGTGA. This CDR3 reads CASREGATGELFF. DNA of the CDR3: TGTGCCAGCAGAGAGGGGGCCACCGGGGAGCTGTTTTTT. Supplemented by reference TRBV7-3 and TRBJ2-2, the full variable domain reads GAGVSQTPSNKVTEKGKYVELRCDPISGHTALYWYRQSLGQGPEFLIYFQGTGAADDSGLPNDRFFAVRPEGSVSTLKIQRTERGDSAVYLCASREGATGELFFGEGSRLTVL.